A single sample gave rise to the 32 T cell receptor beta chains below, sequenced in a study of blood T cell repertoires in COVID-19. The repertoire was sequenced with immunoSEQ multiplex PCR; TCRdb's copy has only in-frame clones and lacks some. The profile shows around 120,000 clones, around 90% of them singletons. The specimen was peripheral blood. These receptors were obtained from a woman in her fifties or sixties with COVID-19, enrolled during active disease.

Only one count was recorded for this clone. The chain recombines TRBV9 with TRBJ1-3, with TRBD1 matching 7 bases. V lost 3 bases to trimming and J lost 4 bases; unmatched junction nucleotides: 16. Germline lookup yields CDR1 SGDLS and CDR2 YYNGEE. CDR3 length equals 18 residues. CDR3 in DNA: TGTGCCAGCAGCGCTCTCCCCCTGGGGCAGGGGGAAGGAAACACCATATATTTT. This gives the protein CASSALPLGQGEGNTIYF.

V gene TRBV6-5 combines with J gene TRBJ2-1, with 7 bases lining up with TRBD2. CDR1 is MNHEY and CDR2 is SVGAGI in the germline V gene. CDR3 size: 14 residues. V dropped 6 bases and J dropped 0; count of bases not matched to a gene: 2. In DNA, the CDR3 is TGTGCCAGCAGGGCTAGCGGCTCCTACAATGAGCAGTTCTTC. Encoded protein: CASRASGSYNEQFF.

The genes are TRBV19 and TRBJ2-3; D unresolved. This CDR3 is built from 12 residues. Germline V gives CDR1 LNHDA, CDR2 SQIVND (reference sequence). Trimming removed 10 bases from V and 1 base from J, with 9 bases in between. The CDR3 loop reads CATTSRTDTQYF. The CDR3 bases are TGTGCCACCACCAGTCGCACAGATACGCAGTATTTT.

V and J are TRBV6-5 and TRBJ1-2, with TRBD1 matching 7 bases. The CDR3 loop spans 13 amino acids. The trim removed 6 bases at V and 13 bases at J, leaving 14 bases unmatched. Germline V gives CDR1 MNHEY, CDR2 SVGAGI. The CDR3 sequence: CASRRGTVYGCTF. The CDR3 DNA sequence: TGTGCCAGCAGGAGGGGGACAGTATATGGTTGCACCTTC.

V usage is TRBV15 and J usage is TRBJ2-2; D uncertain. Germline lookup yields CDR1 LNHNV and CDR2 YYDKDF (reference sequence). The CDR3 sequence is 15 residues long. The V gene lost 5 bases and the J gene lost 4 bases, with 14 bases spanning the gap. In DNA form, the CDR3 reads TGTGCCACCAGCCCACAACCCCAGTTCACCGGGGAGCTGTTTTTT. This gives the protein CATSPQPQFTGELFF.

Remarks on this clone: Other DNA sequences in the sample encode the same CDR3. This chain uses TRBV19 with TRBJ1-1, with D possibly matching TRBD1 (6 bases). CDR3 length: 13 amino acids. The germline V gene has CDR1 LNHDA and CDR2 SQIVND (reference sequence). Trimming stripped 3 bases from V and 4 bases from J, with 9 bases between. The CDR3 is CASSMGGGTEAFF. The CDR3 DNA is TGTGCCAGTAGTATGGGAGGGGGCACTGAAGCTTTCTTT.

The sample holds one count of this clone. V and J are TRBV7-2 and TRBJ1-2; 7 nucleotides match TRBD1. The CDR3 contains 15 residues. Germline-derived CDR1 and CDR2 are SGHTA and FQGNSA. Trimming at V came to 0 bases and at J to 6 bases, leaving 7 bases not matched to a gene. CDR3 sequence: CASSLATGAWDGYTF. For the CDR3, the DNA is TGTGCCAGCAGCTTAGCCACAGGGGCGTGGGATGGCTACACCTTC.

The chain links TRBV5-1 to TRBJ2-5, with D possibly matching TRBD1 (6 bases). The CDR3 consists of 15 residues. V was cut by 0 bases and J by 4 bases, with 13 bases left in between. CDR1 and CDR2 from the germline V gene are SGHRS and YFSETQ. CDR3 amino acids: CASSLEGLGAETQYF. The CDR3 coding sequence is TGCGCCAGCAGCTTGGAGGGTCTGGGGGCAGAGACCCAGTACTTC.

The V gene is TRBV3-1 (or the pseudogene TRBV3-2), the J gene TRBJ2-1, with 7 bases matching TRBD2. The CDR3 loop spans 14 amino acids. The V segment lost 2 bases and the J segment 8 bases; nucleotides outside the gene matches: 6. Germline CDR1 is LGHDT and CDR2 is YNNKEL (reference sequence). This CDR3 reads CASSQLTSVDEQFF. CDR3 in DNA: TGTGCCAGCAGCCAACTAACTAGCGTCGATGAGCAGTTCTTC.

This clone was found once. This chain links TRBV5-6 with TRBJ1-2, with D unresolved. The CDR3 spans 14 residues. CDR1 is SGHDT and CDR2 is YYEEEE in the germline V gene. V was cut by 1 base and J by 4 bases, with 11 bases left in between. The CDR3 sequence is CASSLPGSLYGYTF. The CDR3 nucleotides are TGTGCCAGCAGCTTGCCAGGTTCTCTCTATGGCTACACCTTC.

As DNA, the CDR3 is TGTGCCAGCAGCTTGTTCGGCCTCGGGGAAAAACTGTTTTTT. It specifies CASSLFGLGEKLFF. The genes are TRBV5-4 and TRBJ1-4; D is unclear. Trimming took off 1 base at V and 8 bases at J, with 12 bases between the two ends. Germline values: CDR1 SGHNT, CDR2 YYREEE (reference sequence). CDR3 size: 14 residues.

CDR3 region: CASSYSNRGTEAFF. CDR3 sequence (DNA): TGTGCCAGCAGTTACTCGAACAGGGGCACTGAAGCTTTCTTT. The V and J genes are TRBV6-2 or TRBV6-3 and TRBJ1-1, with 7 bases identical to TRBD1. Losses at the gene ends were 0 bases for V and 4 bases for J; bases not matched to a gene: 2. CDR3 length: 14 amino acids. Germline values: CDR1 MNHEY, CDR2 SVGEGT.

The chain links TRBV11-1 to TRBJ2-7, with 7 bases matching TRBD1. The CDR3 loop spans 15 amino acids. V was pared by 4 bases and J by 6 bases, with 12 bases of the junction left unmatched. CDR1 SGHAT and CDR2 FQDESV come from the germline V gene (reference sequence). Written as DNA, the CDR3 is TGTGCCAGCAGCTACAGGGGCCCTCCACGCGGCGAGCAGTACTTC. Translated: CASSYRGPPRGEQYF.

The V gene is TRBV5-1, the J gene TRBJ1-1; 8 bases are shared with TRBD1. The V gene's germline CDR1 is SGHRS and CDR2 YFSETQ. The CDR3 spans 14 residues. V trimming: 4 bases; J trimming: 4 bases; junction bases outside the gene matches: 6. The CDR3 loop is CASSPRQGITEAFF. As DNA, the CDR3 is TGCGCCAGCAGCCCACGACAGGGGATCACTGAAGCTTTCTTT. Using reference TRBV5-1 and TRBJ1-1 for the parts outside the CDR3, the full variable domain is KAGVTQTPRYLIKTRGQQVTLSCSPISGHRSVSWYQQTPGQGLQFLFEYFSETQRNKGNFPGRFSGRQFSNSRSEMNVSTLELGDSALYLCASSPRQGITEAFFGQGTRLTVV.

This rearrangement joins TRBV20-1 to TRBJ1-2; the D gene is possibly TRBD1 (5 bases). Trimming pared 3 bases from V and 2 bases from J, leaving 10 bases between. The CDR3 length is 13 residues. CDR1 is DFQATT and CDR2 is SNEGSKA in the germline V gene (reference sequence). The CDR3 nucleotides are TGCAGTGCTAGTGGGACGGGGAACTATGGCTACACCTTC. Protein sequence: CSASGTGNYGYTF.

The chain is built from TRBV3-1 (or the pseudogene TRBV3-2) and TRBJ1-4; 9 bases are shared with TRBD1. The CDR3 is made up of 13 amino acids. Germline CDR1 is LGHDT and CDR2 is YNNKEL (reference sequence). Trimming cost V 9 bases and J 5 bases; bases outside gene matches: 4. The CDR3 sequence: CASAGTGNEKLFF. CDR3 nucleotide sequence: TGTGCCAGTGCCGGGACAGGGAATGAAAAACTGTTTTTT.

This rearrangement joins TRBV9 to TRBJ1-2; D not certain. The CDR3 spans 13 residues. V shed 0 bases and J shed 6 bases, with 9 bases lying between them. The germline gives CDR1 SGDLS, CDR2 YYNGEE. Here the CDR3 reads CASSVEGGNGYTF. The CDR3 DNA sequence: TGTGCCAGCAGCGTAGAAGGAGGGAATGGCTACACCTTC.

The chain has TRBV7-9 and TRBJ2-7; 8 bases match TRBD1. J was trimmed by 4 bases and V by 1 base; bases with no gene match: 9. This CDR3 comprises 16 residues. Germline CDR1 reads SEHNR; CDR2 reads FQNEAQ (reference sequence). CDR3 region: CASSLVTGEIGYEQYF. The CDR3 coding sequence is TGTGCCAGCAGCTTAGTGACAGGGGAGATTGGGTACGAGCAGTACTTC.

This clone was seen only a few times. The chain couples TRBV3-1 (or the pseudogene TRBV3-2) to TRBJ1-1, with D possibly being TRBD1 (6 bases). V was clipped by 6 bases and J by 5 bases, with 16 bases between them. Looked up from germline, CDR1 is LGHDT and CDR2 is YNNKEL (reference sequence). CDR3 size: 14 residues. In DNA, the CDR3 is TGTGCCAGCAGACCTGGGGGAGGGGGAACTGAAGCTTTCTTT. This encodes CASRPGGGGTEAFF.

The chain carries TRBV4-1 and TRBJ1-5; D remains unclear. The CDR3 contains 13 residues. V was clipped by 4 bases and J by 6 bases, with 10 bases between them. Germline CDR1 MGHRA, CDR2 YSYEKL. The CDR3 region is CASSLRQSQPQHF. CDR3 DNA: TGCGCCAGCAGCCTCAGGCAGAGTCAGCCCCAGCATTTT.

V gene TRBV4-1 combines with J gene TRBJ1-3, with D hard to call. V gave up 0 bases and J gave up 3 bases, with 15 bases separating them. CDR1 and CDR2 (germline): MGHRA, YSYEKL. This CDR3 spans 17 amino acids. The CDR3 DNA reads TGCGCCAGCAGCCAAGATAGTTCCCGGGTTAATGGAAACACCATATATTTT. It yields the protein CASSQDSSRVNGNTIYF.

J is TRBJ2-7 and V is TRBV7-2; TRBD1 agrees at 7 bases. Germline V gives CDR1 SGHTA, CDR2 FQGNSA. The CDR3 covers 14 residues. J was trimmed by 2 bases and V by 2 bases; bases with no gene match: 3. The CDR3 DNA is TGTGCCAGCAGCTTAAAGCAGGGGGCCTACGAGCAGTACTTC. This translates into CASSLKQGAYEQYF.

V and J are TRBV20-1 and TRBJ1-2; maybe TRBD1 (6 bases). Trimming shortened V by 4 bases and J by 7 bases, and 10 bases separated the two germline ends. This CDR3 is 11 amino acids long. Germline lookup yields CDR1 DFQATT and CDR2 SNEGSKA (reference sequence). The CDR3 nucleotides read TGCAGTGCTACAGGGGCAGGTGGCTACACCTTC. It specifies CSATGAGGYTF.

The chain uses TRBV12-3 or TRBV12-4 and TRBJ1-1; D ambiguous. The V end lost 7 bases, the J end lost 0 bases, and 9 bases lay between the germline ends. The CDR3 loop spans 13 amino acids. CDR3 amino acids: CASTLTMNTEAFF. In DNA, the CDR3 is TGTGCCAGCACCCTAACCATGAACACTGAAGCTTTCTTT.

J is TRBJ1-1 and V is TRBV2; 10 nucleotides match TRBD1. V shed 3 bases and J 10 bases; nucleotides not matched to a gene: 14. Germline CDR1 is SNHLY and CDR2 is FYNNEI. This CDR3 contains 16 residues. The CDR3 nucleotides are TGTGCCAGCAGTGAGATGGGCCCGGGACAGGGGTCCGGAGCTTTCTTT. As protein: CASSEMGPGQGSGAFF.

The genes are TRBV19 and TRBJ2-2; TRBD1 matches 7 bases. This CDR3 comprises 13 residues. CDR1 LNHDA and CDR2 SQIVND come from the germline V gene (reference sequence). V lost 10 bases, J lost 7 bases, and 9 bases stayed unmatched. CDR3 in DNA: TGTGCCATACAGGGGTGGGGGATCGGGGAGCTGTTTTTT. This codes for CAIQGWGIGELFF.

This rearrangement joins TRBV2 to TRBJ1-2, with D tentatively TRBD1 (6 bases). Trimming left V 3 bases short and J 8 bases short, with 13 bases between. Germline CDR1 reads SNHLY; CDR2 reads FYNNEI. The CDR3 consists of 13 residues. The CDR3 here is CASSEGRGPGYTF. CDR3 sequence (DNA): TGTGCCAGCAGTGAGGGCAGGGGTCCGGGCTACACCTTC. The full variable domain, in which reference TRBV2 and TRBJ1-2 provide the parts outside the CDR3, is EPEVTQTPSHQVTQMGQEVILRCVPISNHLYFYWYRQILGQKVEFLVSFYNNEISEKSEIFDDQFSVERPDGSNFTLKIRSTKLEDSAMYFCASSEGRGPGYTFGSGTRLTVV.

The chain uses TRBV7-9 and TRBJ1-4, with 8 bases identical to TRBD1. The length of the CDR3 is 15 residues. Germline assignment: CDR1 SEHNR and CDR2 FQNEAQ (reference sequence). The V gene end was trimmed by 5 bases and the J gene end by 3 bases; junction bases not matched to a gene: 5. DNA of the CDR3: TGTGCCAGCAGCCCGACAGGGGAGGCTAATGAAAAACTGTTTTTT. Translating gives CASSPTGEANEKLFF.

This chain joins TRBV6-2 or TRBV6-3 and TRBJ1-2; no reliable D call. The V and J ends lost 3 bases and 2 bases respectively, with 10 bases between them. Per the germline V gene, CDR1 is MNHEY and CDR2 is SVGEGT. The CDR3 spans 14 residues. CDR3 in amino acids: CASSYGTVNYGYTF. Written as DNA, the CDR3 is TGTGCCAGCAGTTATGGCACCGTAAACTATGGCTACACCTTC.

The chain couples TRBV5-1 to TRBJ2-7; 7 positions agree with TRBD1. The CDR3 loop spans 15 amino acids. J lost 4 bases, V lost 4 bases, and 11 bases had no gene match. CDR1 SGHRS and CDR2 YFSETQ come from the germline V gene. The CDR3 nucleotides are TGCGCCAGCAGCGAGAGTGTAGGGGGCTGGTACGAGCAGTACTTC. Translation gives CASSESVGGWYEQYF.

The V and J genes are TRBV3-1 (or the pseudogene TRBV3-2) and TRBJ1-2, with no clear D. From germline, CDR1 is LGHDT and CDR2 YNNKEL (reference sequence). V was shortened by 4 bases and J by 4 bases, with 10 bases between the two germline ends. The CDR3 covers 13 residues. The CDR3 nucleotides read TGTGCCAGCAGCCCTCAAGGGAGCTATGGCTACACCTTC. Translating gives CASSPQGSYGYTF.

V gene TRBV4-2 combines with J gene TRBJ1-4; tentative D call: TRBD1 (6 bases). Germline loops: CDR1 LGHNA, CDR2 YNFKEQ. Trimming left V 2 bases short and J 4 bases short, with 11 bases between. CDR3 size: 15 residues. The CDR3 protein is CASSQPTGINEKLFF. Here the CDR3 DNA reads TGTGCCAGCAGCCAACCAACAGGGATTAATGAAAAACTGTTTTTT.